The rows below give T cell receptor beta chains drawn from one sample of a study of T cell responses to AZD1222 COVID-19 vaccine. Profiled with immunoSEQ multiplex PCR; TCRdb holds only in-frame clones, not every one. The sample carries about 180,000 clones, around 88% recorded once. The input for sequencing was peripheral blood, taken 28 days after the second AZD1222 dose. Source of these receptors: an adult who received the AZD1222 COVID-19 vaccine. Each CDR3 is given with its conserved first and last residue. The order of the fields is J gene, V gene, clone size, D gene, CDR3 protein, CDR3 DNA. A D gene is named only where the DNA matches it firmly. Rows may omit the clone size; those that give it use once, few, many or a size class.

TRBJ2-1 | TRBV7-9 | . | . | CASSLRLVSYNEQFF | TGTGCCAGCAGCTTGCGACTGGTCTCCTACAATGAGCAGTTCTTC
TRBJ2-1 | TRBV7-2 | once | . | CASSSTPPGYNEQFF | TGTGCCAGCAGCTCCACGCCGCCGGGGTACAATGAGCAGTTCTTC
TRBJ1-3 | TRBV5-4 | . | . | CASSLGGQGGNTIYF | TGTGCCAGCAGCTTGGGGGGGCAAGGCGGAAACACCATATATTTT
TRBJ2-3 | TRBV19 | . | TRBD1 | CASSARDSDTDTQYF | TGTGCCAGTAGTGCCCGGGACAGCGACACAGATACGCAGTATTTT
TRBJ1-2 | TRBV27 | . | TRBD1 | CASSPQGARGTRYGYTF | TGTGCCAGTTCCCCCCAGGGGGCGCGAGGGACTCGCTATGGCTACACCTTC
TRBJ2-7 | TRBV27 | . | . | CASSLQGREYEQYF | TGTGCCAGCAGTTTACAGGGGCGGGAATACGAGCAGTACTTC
TRBJ1-2 | TRBV25-1 | . | . | CASSEPGYIYGYTF | TGTGCCAGCAGTGAACCCGGGTACATCTATGGCTACACCTTC
TRBJ2-7 | TRBV30 | . | . | CAWETGRYEQYF | TGTGCCTGGGAGACAGGTCGATACGAGCAGTACTTC
TRBJ2-1 | TRBV5-1 | . | . | CASSHHAWDLDDNEQFF | TGCGCCAGCAGCCACCACGCATGGGATCTAGATGACAATGAGCAGTTCTTC
TRBJ1-3 | TRBV7-2 | . | . | CASSLWGPPGNTIYF | TGTGCCAGCAGCTTATGGGGGCCGCCCGGAAACACCATATATTTT
TRBJ2-7 | TRBV11-2 | . | TRBD2 | CASSLVPGRGASEQYF | TGTGCCAGCAGCTTAGTCCCGGGGCGGGGGGCCTCCGAGCAGTACTTC
TRBJ1-4 | TRBV28 | . | TRBD1 | CASTIPGQPTANEKLFF | TGTGCCAGCACCATACCGGGACAGCCCACGGCTAATGAAAAACTGTTTTTT
TRBJ1-6 | TRBV12-5 | . | . | CASGLEGNSPLHF | TGTGCTAGTGGTTTAGAAGGGAATTCACCCCTCCACTTT
TRBJ1-2 | TRBV11-1 | . | . | CASSLAGNDYNGYTF | TGTGCCAGCAGCTTAGCAGGGAATGATTATAATGGCTACACCTTC
TRBJ2-7 | TRBV29-1 | . | TRBD1 | CSAGRDRVEQYF | TGCAGCGCCGGCCGGGACAGGGTCGAGCAGTACTTC
TRBJ2-7 | TRBV7-2 | . | . | CASSSTGYEQYF | TGTGCCAGCAGCTCAACAGGGTACGAGCAGTACTTC
TRBJ2-7 | TRBV3-1/TRBV3-2 | . | TRBD1 | CASSQAGQSYEQYF | TGTGCCAGCAGCCAAGCGGGACAGTCCTACGAGCAGTACTTC
TRBJ2-3 | TRBV20-1 | . | TRBD2 | CSASTSDDTQYF | TGCAGTGCAAGTACTAGCGATGATACGCAGTATTTT
TRBJ1-1 | TRBV27 | . | TRBD1 | CASSLSEDRGNTEAFF | TGTGCCAGCAGTTTATCGGAGGACAGGGGGAACACTGAAGCTTTCTTT
TRBJ2-2 | TRBV5-1 | . | TRBD2 | CASSPLAGGRTGELFF | TGCGCCAGCAGCCCCCTAGCGGGGGGGCGCACCGGGGAGCTGTTTTTT
TRBJ2-2 | TRBV7-2 | . | . | CASSFTGMGTGELFF | TGTGCCAGCAGCTTTACAGGGATGGGAACCGGGGAGCTGTTTTTT
TRBJ1-5 | TRBV2 | once | . | CASSDGPASNQPQHF | TGTGCCAGCAGTGACGGGCCCGCTAGCAATCAGCCCCAGCATTTT
TRBJ2-3 | TRBV29-1 | once | TRBD2 | CSVEMAGVDTQYF | TGCAGCGTTGAAATGGCGGGGGTAGATACGCAGTATTTT
TRBJ1-6 | TRBV29-1 | . | . | CSVVSGTDYNSPLHF | TGCAGCGTTGTATCGGGGACTGACTATAATTCACCCCTCCACTTT
TRBJ1-4 | TRBV28 | . | . | CASSTAREGEKLFF | TGTGCCAGCAGTACGGCCAGGGAGGGTGAAAAACTGTTTTTT
TRBJ2-1 | TRBV7-2 | once | TRBD2 | CASSPGGERGGVEFF | TGTGCCAGCAGCCCCGGGGGGGAGCGCGGTGGGGTGGAGTTCTTC
TRBJ1-1 | TRBV18 | . | TRBD1 | CASSPRDRQNTEAFF | TGTGCCAGCTCACCTCGGGACAGGCAGAACACTGAAGCTTTCTTT
TRBJ2-2 | TRBV30 | . | . | CAWRGTGELFF | TGTGCCTGGAGGGGAACCGGGGAGCTGTTTTTT
TRBJ2-7 | TRBV5-4 | . | . | CASSLATRSYEQYF | TGTGCCAGCAGCTTGGCCACCAGGTCCTACGAGCAGTACTTC
TRBJ2-5 | TRBV3-1/TRBV3-2 | . | . | CASSLLARETQYF | TGTGCCAGCAGCTTACTAGCTAGGGAGACCCAGTACTTC